These T cell receptor beta chains were read from a single sample in a study of neurological immune-mediated disorders. Using its own MiXCR run on the 5' RACE reads, TCRdb lists one record per CDR3 protein. This sample has roughly 34,000 distinct CDR3 sequences, with roughly an eighth found just once. The sample consisted of PBMCs. The source is a woman between 40 and 55 years old in good health. Each CDR3 is given with its conserved first and last residue. Clone size is stated in some rows and not others, as once, few, many or a class when expanded.

abundance,j_gene,v_gene,CDR3aa
many,TRBJ1-1,TRBV7-3,CASSLMGETDKAFF
many,TRBJ2-2,TRBV7-3,CASSSGQPGELFF
many,TRBJ2-7,TRBV15,CATSRDRGGGYEQYF
.,TRBJ1-4,TRBV14,CASSRTGTVKDEKLFF
many,TRBJ1-1,TRBV7-2,CASSFLAKAEAFF
many,TRBJ1-2,TRBV21-1,CASSTSDGREGYTF
many,TRBJ1-4,TRBV14,CASSQDIGREEKLFF
many,TRBJ2-2,TRBV7-2,CASSLVSGSTGELFF
many,TRBJ1-1,TRBV2,CATVGGNLVNTEAFF
many,TRBJ2-6,TRBV29-1,CSVVTSGSFGANVLTF
many,TRBJ2-1,TRBV6-4,CASRGDRGYNEQFF
many,TRBJ1-1,TRBV20-1,CSARVDTEAFF
.,TRBJ1-1,TRBV5-1,CASSSDRVGTEAFF
many,TRBJ2-1,TRBV10-3,CAVEPGLNNEQFF
many,TRBJ2-3,TRBV7-8,CASSAPGTDTQYF
many,TRBJ2-2,TRBV4-3,CASSHLGQGNTGELFF
many,TRBJ2-3,TRBV12-3/TRBV12-4,CASSPVRPDTQYF
many,TRBJ2-3,TRBV20-1,CSASGRAGRDTQYF
many,TRBJ2-5,TRBV20-1,CSARDLRQAQETQYF
many,TRBJ1-1,TRBV7-8,CASSPTRGGKDEAFF
.,TRBJ2-1,TRBV12-3/TRBV12-4,CASSPKDTNEQFF
many,TRBJ2-7,TRBV7-2,CASSLEGPRSHEQYF
many,TRBJ1-2,TRBV4-1,CASSQDFTGTGYGYTF
many,TRBJ2-3,TRBV7-9,CASANGGTDTQYF
many,TRBJ1-1,TRBV6-5,CASSRRTGAFTEAFF
many,TRBJ1-1,TRBV20-1,CSARPLTGGQAFF
.,TRBJ2-5,TRBV14,CVSNRHGGRETQYF
many,TRBJ2-3,TRBV2,CASSEADTQYF
few,TRBJ1-2,TRBV15,CATSRDAGGGYGYTF
many,TRBJ2-1,TRBV5-1,CASSLVASSSYNEQFF
many,TRBJ2-1,TRBV6-4,CASSGGQRDISYNEQFF
.,TRBJ2-3,TRBV20-1,CSAGTSGSTDTQYF
many,TRBJ1-5,TRBV18,CASSRGQGNQPQHF
many,TRBJ2-1,TRBV7-8,CASTLGPASSYNEQFF
many,TRBJ2-4,TRBV29-1,CSGGPGTGVNIQYF
many,TRBJ2-7,TRBV5-6,CASSPTGRYEQYF
many,TRBJ1-4,TRBV19,CASSIRGQGGEKLFF
many,TRBJ2-5,TRBV5-1,CASSDQGLGQETQYF
many,TRBJ2-3,TRBV4-2,CASSQAAGATDTQYF
many,TRBJ2-1,TRBV7-2,CASSLTSGKHNEQFF
many,TRBJ2-7,TRBV6-5,CASSSGVRHEQYF
many,TRBJ2-5,TRBV9,CASSVGVGPRSKETQYF
many,TRBJ2-2,TRBV6-6,CASSYSGQGANTGELFF
many,TRBJ1-2,TRBV6-2/TRBV6-3,CASSYSNPSPGYTF
.,TRBJ2-1,TRBV4-1,CASRQPGRGTGRNEQFF
many,TRBJ1-1,TRBV7-2,CASSPLGVRNTEAFF
.,TRBJ1-1,TRBV5-5,CASSFYICSPDRQNTEAFF
many,TRBJ2-3,TRBV7-9,CASSPGLGSTDTQYF
many,TRBJ2-2,TRBV7-9,CASIGRNTGELFF
many,TRBJ2-7,TRBV12-3/TRBV12-4,CASSFRPGASEQYF